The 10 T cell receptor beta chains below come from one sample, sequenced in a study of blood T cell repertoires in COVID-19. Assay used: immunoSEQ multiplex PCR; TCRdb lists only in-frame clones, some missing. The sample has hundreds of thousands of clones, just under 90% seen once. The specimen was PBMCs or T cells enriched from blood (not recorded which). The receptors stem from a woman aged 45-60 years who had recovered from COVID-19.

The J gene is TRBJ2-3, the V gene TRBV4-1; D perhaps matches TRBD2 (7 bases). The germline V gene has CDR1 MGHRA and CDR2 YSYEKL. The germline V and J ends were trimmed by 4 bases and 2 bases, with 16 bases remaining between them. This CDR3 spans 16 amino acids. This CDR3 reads CASSPSWRGLTDTQYF. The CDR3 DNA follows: TGCGCCAGCAGCCCTTCTTGGCGGGGGCTCACAGATACGCAGTATTTT.

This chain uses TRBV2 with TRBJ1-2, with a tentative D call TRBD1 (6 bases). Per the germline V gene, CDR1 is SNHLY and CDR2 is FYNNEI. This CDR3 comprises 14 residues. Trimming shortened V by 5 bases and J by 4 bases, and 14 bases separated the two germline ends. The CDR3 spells CASSSQGKGYGYTF. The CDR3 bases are TGTGCCAGCAGTAGCCAGGGGAAAGGCTATGGCTACACCTTC. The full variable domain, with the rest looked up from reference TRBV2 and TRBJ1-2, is EPEVTQTPSHQVTQMGQEVILRCVPISNHLYFYWYRQILGQKVEFLVSFYNNEISEKSEIFDDQFSVERPDGSNFTLKIRSTKLEDSAMYFCASSSQGKGYGYTFGSGTRLTVV.

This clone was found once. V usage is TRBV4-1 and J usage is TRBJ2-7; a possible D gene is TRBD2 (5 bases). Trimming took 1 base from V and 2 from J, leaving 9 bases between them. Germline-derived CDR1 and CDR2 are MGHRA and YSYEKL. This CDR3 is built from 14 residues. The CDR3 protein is CASSQARAPYEQYF. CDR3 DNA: TGCGCCAGCAGCCAAGCGAGGGCCCCCTACGAGCAGTACTTC.

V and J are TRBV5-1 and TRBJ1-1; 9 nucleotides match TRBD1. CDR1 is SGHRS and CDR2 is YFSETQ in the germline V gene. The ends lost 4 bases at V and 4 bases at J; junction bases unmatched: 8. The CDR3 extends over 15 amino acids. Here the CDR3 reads CASSGTGQGLTEAFF. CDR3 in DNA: TGCGCCAGCAGCGGAACGGGACAGGGACTCACTGAAGCTTTCTTT.

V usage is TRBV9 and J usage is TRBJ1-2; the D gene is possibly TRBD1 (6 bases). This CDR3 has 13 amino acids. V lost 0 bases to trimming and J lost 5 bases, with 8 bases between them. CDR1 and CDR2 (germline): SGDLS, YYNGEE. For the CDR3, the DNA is TGTGCCAGCAGCGTAGAACAGGGATATGGCTACACCTTC. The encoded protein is CASSVEQGYGYTF. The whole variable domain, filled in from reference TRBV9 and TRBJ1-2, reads DSGVTQTPKHLITATGQRVTLRCSPRSGDLSVYWYQQSLDQGLQFLIQYYNGEERAKGNILERFSAQQFPDLHSELNLSSLELGDSALYFCASSVEQGYGYTFGSGTRLTVV.

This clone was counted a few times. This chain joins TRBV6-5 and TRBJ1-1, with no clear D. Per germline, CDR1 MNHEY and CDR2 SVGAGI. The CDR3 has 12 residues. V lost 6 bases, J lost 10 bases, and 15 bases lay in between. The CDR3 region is CASSSPAGSAFF. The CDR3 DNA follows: TGTGCCAGCAGCTCACCGGCGGGGTCAGCTTTCTTT.

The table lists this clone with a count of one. The CDR3 here is CASTDTGDTGELFF. Written as DNA, the CDR3 is TGTGCCAGCACCGATACAGGGGACACCGGGGAGCTGTTTTTT. This chain uses TRBV5-4 with TRBJ2-2; 7 bases line up with TRBD1. CDR1 SGHNT and CDR2 YYREEE come from the germline V gene (reference sequence). The CDR3 consists of 14 residues. After removal of 6 bases from V and 3 bases from J, the junction contained 5 bases not matched to a gene.

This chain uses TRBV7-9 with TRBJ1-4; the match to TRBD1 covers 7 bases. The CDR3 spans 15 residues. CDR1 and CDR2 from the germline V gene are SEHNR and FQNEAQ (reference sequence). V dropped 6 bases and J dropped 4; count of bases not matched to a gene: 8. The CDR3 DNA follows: TGTGCCAGCAGTTCGGGACAGCGCTATAATGAAAAACTGTTTTTT. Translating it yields CASSSGQRYNEKLFF.

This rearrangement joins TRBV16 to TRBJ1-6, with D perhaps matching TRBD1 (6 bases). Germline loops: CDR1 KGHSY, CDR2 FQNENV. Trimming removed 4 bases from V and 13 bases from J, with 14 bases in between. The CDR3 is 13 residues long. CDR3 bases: TGTGCCAGCAGCCCTCAAAGAGGACAGCCCCTCCACTTT. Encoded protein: CASSPQRGQPLHF. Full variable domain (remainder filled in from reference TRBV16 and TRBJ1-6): GEEVAQTPKHLVRGEGQKAKLYCAPIKGHSYVFWYQQVLKNEFKFLISFQNENVFDETGMPKERFSAKCLPNSPCSLEIQATKLEDSAVYFCASSPQRGQPLHFGNGTRLTVT.

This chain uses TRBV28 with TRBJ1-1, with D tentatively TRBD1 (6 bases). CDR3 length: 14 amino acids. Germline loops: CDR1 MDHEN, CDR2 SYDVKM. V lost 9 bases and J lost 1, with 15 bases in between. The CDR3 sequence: CASIRDTKNTEAFF. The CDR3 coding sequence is TGTGCCAGTATCCGGGACACTAAGAACACTGAAGCTTTCTTT.